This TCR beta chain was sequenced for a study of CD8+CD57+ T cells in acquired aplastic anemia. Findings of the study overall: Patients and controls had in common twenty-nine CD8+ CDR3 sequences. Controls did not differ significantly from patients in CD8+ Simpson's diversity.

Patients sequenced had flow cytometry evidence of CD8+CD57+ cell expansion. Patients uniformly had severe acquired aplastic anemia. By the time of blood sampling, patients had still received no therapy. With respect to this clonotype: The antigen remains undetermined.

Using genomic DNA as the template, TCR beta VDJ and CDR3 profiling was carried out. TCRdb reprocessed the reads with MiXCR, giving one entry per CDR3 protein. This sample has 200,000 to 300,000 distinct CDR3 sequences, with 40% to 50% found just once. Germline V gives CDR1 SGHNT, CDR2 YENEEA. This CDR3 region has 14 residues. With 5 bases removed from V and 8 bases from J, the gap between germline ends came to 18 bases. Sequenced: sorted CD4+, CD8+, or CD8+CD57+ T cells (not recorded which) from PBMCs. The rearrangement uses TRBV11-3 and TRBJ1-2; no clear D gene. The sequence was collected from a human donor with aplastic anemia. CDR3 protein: CASSPSRGVKGYTF. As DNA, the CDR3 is TGTGCCAGCAGCCCCTCCCGGGGAGTGAAGGGCTACACCTTC.